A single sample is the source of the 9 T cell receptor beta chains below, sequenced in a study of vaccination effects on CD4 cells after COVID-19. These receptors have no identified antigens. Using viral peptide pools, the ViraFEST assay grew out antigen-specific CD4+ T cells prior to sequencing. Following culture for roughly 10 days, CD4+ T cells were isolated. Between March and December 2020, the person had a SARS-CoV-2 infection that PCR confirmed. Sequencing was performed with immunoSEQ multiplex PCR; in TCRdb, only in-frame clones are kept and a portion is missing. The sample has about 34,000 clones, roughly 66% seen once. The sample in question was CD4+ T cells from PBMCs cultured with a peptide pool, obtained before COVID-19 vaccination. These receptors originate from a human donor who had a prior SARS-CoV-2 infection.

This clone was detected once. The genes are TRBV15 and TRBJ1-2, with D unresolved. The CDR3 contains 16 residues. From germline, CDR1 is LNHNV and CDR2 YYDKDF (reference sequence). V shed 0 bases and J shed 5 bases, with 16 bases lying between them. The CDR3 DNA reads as TGTGCCACCAGCAGAGAGGGAATTGAGAGGGCGTATGGCTACACCTTC. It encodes CATSREGIERAYGYTF.

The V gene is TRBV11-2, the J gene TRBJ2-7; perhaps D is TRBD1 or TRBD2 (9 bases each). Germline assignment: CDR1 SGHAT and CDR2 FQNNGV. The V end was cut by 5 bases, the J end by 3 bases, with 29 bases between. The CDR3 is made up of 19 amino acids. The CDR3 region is CASSDGTGGGAGGSYEQYF. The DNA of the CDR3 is TGTGCCAGCAGCGACGGCACAGGGGGCGGAGCGGGAGGCAGCTACGAGCAGTACTTC. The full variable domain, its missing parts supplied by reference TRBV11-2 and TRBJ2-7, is EAGVAQSPRYKIIEKRQSVAFWCNPISGHATLYWYQQILGQGPKLLIQFQNNGVVDDSQLPKDRFSAERLKGVDSTLKIQPAKLEDSAVYLCASSDGTGGGAGGSYEQYFGPGTRLTVT.

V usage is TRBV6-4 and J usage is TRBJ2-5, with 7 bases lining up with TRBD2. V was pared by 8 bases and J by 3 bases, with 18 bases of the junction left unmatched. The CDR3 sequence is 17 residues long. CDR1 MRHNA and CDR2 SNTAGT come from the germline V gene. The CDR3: CASASTPSRGREETQYF. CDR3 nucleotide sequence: TGTGCCAGCGCCAGTACCCCCTCTCGCGGGAGAGAAGAGACCCAGTACTTC.

This CDR3 is CASSRIAPGNIQYF. Written as DNA, the CDR3 is TGTGCCAGCAGCCGCATCGCACCGGGAAACATTCAGTACTTC. The chain uses TRBV6-6 and TRBJ2-4; no firm D call. The CDR3 has 14 residues. Germline V gives CDR1 MNHNY, CDR2 SVGAGI (reference sequence). V dropped 6 bases and J dropped 6 bases, with 15 bases sitting between them.

CDR3 DNA: TGTGCCAGCAGTTATCAGACAAGGGACGGCGAGACCCAGTACTTC. Amino acids: CASSYQTRDGETQYF. This sequence joins TRBV6-5 and TRBJ2-5, with D perhaps given as TRBD1 or TRBD2 (5 bases each). CDR3 length equals 15 residues. Trimming pared 3 bases from V and 5 bases from J, leaving 16 bases between. Germline CDR1 is MNHEY and CDR2 is SVGAGI.

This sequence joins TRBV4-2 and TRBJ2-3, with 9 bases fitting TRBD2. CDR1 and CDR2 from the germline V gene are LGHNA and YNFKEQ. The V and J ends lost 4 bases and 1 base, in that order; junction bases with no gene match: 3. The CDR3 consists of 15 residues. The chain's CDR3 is CASSRREGGTDTQYF. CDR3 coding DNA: TGTGCCAGCAGCCGGCGGGAGGGGGGCACAGATACGCAGTATTTT.

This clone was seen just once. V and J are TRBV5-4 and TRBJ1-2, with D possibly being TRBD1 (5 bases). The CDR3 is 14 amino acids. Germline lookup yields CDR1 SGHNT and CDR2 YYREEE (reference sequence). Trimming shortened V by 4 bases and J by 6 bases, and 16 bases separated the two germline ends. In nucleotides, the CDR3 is TGTGCCAGCAGCCCTCCACAGGATAGGGATGGCTACACCTTC. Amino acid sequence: CASSPPQDRDGYTF.

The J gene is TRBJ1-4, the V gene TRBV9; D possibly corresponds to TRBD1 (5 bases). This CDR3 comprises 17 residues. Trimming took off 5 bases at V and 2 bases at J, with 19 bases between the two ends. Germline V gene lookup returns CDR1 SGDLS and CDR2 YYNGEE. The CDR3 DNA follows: TGTGCCAGCAGTTTTGCTCCGGGGCACACGACTAATGAAAAACTGTTTTTT. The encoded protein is CASSFAPGHTTNEKLFF. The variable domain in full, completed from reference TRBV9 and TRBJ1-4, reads DSGVTQTPKHLITATGQRVTLRCSPRSGDLSVYWYQQSLDQGLQFLIQYYNGEERAKGNILERFSAQQFPDLHSELNLSSLELGDSALYFCASSFAPGHTTNEKLFFGSGTQLSVL.

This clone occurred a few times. The DNA of the CDR3 is TGTGCCAGCAGGAAGGTGAGGGGCAATCAGCCCCAGCATTTT. It translates to CASRKVRGNQPQHF. V is TRBV6-5 and J is TRBJ1-5; D call uncertain. V was pared by 6 bases and J by 2 bases, with 11 bases between. This CDR3 is 14 amino acids long. Germline CDR1 MNHEY, CDR2 SVGAGI.